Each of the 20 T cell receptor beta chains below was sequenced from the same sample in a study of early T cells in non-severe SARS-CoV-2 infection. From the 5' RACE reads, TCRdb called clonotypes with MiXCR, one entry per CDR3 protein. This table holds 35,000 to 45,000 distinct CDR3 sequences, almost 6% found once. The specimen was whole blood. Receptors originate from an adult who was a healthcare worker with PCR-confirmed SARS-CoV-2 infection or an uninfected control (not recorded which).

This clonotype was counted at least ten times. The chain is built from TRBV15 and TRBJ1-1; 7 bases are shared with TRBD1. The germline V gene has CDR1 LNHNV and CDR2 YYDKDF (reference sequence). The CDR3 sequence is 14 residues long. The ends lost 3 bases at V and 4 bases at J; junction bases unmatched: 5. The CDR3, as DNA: TGTGCCACCAGCAGTTCCAGGGGGGTCACTGAAGCTTTCTTT. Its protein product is CATSSSRGVTEAFF. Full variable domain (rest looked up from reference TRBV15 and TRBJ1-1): DAMVIQNPRYQVTQFGKPVTLSCSQTLNHNVMYWYQQKSSQAPKLLFHYYDKDFNNEADTPDNFQSRRPNTSFCFLDIRSPGLGDTAMYLCATSSSRGVTEAFFGQGTRLTVV.

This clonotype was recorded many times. The CDR3 sequence: CASSDVSGRRGTQYF. The CDR3 DNA reads as TGTGCCAGCTCCGATGTAAGCGGACGGCGGGGGACCCAGTACTTC. The V and J genes are TRBV18 and TRBJ2-5, with a tentative D call TRBD2 (6 bases). CDR1 KGHSH and CDR2 LQKENI come from the germline V gene. Trimming left V 6 bases short and J 7 bases short, with 21 bases between. The CDR3 runs to 15 residues.

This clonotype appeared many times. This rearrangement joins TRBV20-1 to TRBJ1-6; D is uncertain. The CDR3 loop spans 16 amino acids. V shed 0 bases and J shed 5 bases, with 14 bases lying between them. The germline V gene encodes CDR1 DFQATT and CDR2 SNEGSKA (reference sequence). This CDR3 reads CSARDSGRFDNSPLHF. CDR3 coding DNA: TGCAGTGCTAGAGATTCCGGGAGATTCGATAATTCACCCCTCCACTTT.

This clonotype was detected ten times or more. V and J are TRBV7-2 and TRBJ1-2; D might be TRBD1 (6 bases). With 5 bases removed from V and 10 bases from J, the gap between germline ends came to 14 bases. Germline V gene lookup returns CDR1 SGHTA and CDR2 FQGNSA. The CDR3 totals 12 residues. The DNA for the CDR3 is TGTGCCAGCAGCACCGACAGGATCGTCTACACCTTC. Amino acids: CASSTDRIVYTF.

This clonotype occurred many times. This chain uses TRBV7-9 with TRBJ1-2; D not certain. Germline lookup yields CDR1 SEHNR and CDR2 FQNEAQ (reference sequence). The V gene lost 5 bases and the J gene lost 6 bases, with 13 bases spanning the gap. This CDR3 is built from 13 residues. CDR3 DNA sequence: TGTGCCAGCAGCCTTACCCCAGTGGATGGCTACACCTTC. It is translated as CASSLTPVDGYTF.

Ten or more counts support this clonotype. CDR3 sequence (DNA): TGTGCCAGCAGCTCCATCGGGCTTAGCGCTAAACCCTACGAGCAGTACTTC. This translates into CASSSIGLSAKPYEQYF. The rearrangement joins TRBV7-2 to TRBJ2-7, with D maybe TRBD2 (5 bases). Deletions cut 4 bases from V and 2 bases from J, with 21 bases between. Per germline, CDR1 SGHTA and CDR2 FQGNSA. The CDR3 length is 17 residues.

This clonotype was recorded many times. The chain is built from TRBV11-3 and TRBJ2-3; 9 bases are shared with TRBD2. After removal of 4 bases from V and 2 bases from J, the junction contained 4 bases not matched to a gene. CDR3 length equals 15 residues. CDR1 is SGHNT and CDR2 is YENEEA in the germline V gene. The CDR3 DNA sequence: TGTGCCAGCAGCTCCCGCGGGGGGGACACAGATACGCAGTATTTT. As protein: CASSSRGGDTDTQYF.

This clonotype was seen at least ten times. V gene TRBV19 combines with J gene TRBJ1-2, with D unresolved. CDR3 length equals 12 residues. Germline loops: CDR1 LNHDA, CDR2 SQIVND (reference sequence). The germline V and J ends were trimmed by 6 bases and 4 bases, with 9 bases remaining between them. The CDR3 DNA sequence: TGTGCCAGTAGGGAGAGTGGCTATGGCTACACCTTC. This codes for CASRESGYGYTF. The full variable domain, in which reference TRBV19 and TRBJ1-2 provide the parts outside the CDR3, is DGGITQSPKYLFRKEGQNVTLSCEQNLNHDAMYWYRQDPGQGLRLIYYSQIVNDFQKGDIAEGYSVSREKKESFPLTVTSAQKNPTAFYLCASRESGYGYTFGSGTRLTVV.

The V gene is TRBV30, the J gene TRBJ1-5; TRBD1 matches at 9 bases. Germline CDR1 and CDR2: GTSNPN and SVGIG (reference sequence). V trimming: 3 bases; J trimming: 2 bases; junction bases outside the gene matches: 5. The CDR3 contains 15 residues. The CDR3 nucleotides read TGTGCCTGGAGCCTGGGACAGGGAGGCAATCAGCCCCAGCATTTT. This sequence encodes CAWSLGQGGNQPQHF.

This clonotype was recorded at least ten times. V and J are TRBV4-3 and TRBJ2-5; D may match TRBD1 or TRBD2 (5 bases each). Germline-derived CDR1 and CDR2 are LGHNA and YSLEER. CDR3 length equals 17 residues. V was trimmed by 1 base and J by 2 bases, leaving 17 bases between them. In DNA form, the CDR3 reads TGCGCCAGCAGCCAAGTTAAGGGTCTGGGGGAGCAAGAGACCCAGTACTTC. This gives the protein CASSQVKGLGEQETQYF.

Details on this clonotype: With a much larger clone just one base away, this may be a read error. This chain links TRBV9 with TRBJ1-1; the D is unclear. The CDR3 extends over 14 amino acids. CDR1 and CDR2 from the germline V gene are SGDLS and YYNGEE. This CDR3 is CARSVGPIGTEAFF. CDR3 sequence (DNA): TGTGCCAGAAGCGTAGGACCGATCGGCACTGAAGCTTTCTTT.

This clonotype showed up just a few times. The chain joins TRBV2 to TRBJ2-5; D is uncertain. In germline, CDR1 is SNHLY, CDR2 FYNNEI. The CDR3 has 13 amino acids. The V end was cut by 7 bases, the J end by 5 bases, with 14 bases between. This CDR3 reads CASNWLENETQYF. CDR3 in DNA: TGTGCCAGCAACTGGTTAGAAAATGAGACCCAGTACTTC.

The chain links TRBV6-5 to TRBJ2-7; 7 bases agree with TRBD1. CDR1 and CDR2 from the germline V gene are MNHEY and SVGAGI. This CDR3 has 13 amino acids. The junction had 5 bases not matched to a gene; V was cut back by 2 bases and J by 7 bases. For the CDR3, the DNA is TGTGCCAGCAGTTACAACAGGGGTAAAGAGCAGTACTTC. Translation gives CASSYNRGKEQYF.

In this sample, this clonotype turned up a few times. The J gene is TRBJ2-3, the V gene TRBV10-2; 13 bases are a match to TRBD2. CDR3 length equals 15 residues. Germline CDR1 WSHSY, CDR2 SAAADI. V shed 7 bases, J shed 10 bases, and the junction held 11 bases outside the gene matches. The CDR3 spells CASTQTSGGFDPQYF. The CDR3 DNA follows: TGCGCCAGCACCCAGACTAGCGGGGGGTTCGATCCGCAGTATTTT.

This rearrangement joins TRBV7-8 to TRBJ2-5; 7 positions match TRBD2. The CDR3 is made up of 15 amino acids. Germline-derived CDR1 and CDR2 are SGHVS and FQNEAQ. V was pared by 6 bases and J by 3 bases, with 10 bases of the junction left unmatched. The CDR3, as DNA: TGTGCCAGCAGTCGGGGCGGGGGTAACAAAGAGACCCAGTACTTC. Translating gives CASSRGGGNKETQYF.

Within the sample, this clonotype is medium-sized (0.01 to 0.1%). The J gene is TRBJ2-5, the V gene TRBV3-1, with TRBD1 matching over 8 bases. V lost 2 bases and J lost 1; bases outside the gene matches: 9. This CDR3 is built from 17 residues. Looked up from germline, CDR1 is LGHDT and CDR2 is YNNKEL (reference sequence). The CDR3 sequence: CASSQRSTGAFQETQYF. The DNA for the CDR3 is TGTGCCAGCAGCCAAAGATCGACAGGGGCCTTCCAAGAGACCCAGTACTTC.

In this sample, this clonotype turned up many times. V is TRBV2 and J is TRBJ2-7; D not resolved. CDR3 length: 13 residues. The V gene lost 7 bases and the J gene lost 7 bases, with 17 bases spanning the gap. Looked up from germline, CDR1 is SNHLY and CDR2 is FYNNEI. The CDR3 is CASNDIGLVEQYF. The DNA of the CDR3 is TGTGCCAGCAATGATATAGGTTTAGTTGAGCAGTACTTC.

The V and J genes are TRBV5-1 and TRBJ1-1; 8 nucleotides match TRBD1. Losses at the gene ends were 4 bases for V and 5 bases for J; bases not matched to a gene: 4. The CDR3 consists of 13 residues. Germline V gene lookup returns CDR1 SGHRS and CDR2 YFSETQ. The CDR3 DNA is TGCGCCAGCAGCCGGGACAGGTGGACTGAAGCTTTCTTT. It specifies CASSRDRWTEAFF.

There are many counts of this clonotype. The chain's CDR3 is CASSQASGGNYGYTF. As DNA, the CDR3 is TGTGCCAGCAGCCAAGCCTCTGGGGGTAACTATGGCTACACCTTC. The genes are TRBV3-1 and TRBJ1-2; D is perhaps TRBD1 (5 bases). There are 15 residues in the CDR3. V lost 1 base and J lost 1, with 10 bases in between. Germline V lookup: CDR1 LGHDT, CDR2 YNNKEL (reference sequence). Full variable domain (outside the CDR3, taken from reference TRBV3-1 and TRBJ1-2): DTAVSQTPKYLVTQMGNDKSIKCEQNLGHDTMYWYKQDSKKFLKIMFSYNNKELIINETVPNRFSPKSPDKAHLNLHINSLELGDSAVYFCASSQASGGNYGYTFGSGTRLTVV.

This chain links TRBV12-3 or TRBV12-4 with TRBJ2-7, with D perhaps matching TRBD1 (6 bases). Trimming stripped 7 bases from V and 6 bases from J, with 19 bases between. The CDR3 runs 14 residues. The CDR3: CASNLMRGIGEQYF. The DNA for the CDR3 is TGTGCCAGCAACTTAATGAGGGGGATAGGCGAGCAGTACTTC.